This passage covers 2 T cell receptor beta chains from one sample sequenced in a study of blood T cell repertoires in COVID-19. Sequencing used immunoSEQ multiplex PCR; TCRdb keeps in-frame clones, though not all of them. Of about 32,000 clones in the sample, just over 90% were seen once. Sequenced: peripheral blood. The receptors originated from a male donor with active COVID-19.

This sequence joins TRBV19 and TRBJ2-5, with TRBD2 matching over 8 bases. There are 14 residues in the CDR3. Germline V lookup: CDR1 LNHDA, CDR2 SQIVND (reference sequence). Germline trimming cut 2 bases from V and 6 bases from J; bases unmatched to any gene: 5. CDR3 bases: TGTGCCAGTAGTATATCACTAGCGGAAAAGACCCAGTACTTC. It translates to CASSISLAEKTQYF.

This clone was seen a handful of times. V and J are TRBV10-1 and TRBJ1-6; 8 bases line up with TRBD1. J was trimmed by 7 bases and V by 3 bases; bases with no gene match: 2. The germline V gene encodes CDR1 WNHNN and CDR2 SYGVQD (reference sequence). The CDR3 consists of 14 residues. CDR3 sequence reads: CASSDDRGNSPLHF. CDR3 nucleotides: TGCGCCAGCAGTGACGACAGGGGAAATTCACCCCTCCACTTT.